This paragraph reports one TCR beta chain. Its antigen is unidentified. Enrollment shut out patients with autoimmune disease history or systemic immunosuppression. This specimen belongs to a study of OX40 agonist ivuxolimab in advanced cancers. As for the study in general: Partial responses were observed in three patients, of whom one had hepatocellular carcinoma and two had cutaneous melanoma. Study-level points and caveats: Some of the nonresponding patients also showed low levels of normalized T-cell clonal expansion. Among the least clonally expanded were partial responders at 0.1-3.0 mg/kg.

Sequencing was performed with immunoSEQ multiplex PCR; in TCRdb, only in-frame clones are kept and a portion is missing. The repertoire holds roughly 12,000 clones, with approximately 81% as singletons. The receptor was derived from an adult with an advanced solid tumor such as melanoma, head and neck, liver or kidney cancer. The specimen comprised CD4+ or CD8+ T cells sorted from blood, sampled in a trial of the OX40 agonist ivuxolimab.

The CDR3 is CASISPPRGLITEAFF. The DNA for the CDR3 is TGTGCCAGTATCTCCCCCCCTCGGGGTTTGATCACTGAAGCTTTCTTT. The chain has TRBV19 and TRBJ1-1; D call uncertain. This CDR3 has 16 residues. V lost 7 bases and J lost 4, with 22 bases in between. Germline V lookup: CDR1 LNHDA, CDR2 SQIVND (reference sequence).